These 25 T cell receptor beta chains were all obtained from the same sample, sequenced in a study of cytomegalovirus exposure and HLA in healthy donors. Primers: 60 Vbeta forward and 13 Jbeta reverse. The table came from immunoSEQ multiplex PCR; TCRdb's copy has only in-frame clones and leaves some out. The profile covers about 190,000 clones, with about 77% appearing a single time and 4% to 5% taken by the ten largest. Sequenced sample: PBMCs. Receptors originate from a man in his thirties or forties in good health and CMV-seropositive.

CDR3 sequence (DNA): TGTGCCAGCAGCGAGGGGACTCAGGGCGGTGAGACCCAGTACTTC. It yields the protein CASSEGTQGGETQYF. This chain joins TRBV9 and TRBJ2-5, with TRBD2 as a possible D gene (6 bases). This CDR3 comprises 15 residues. Germline V gene lookup returns CDR1 SGDLS and CDR2 YYNGEE. Trimming pared 3 bases from V and 5 bases from J, leaving 17 bases between.

The rearrangement joins TRBV7-9 to TRBJ1-3; possibly TRBD1 for D (5 bases). This CDR3 is 14 amino acids long. V was pared by 7 bases and J by 0 bases, with 10 bases between. CDR1 is SEHNR and CDR2 is FQNEAQ in the germline V gene (reference sequence). The CDR3 DNA reads as TGTGCCAGCATCTCAACAGGCTCTGGAAACACCATATATTTT. Translation: CASISTGSGNTIYF.

This chain connects TRBV19 to TRBJ2-7, with 7 bases that match TRBD2. Unmatched junction bases numbered 10, after V lost 5 bases and J lost 3 bases. The germline V gene encodes CDR1 LNHDA and CDR2 SQIVND (reference sequence). The length of the CDR3 is 15 residues. In nucleotides, the CDR3 is TGTGCCAGTAGTCCCGAGGCGGGAGTTGGCTACGAGCAGTACTTC. This gives the protein CASSPEAGVGYEQYF.

J is TRBJ1-2 and V is TRBV11-2, with D possibly TRBD1 on 5 matching bases. The V and J ends lost 0 bases and 5 bases respectively, with 16 bases between them. The CDR3 sequence is 16 residues long. Germline values: CDR1 SGHAT, CDR2 FQNNGV. The CDR3 reads CASSLDLTAPRYGYTF. The CDR3 DNA reads TGTGCCAGCAGCTTAGATCTGACAGCCCCCAGGTATGGCTACACCTTC.

This chain joins TRBV30 and TRBJ2-1, with 12 bases matching TRBD2. The CDR3 runs 17 residues. V shed 2 bases and J 4 bases; nucleotides not matched to a gene: 9. Per the germline V gene, CDR1 is GTSNPN and CDR2 is SVGIG (reference sequence). Here the CDR3 DNA reads TGTGCCTGGAGTACGACAATGACTAGCGGGGGATACAATGAGCAGTTCTTC. Translation: CAWSTTMTSGGYNEQFF.

The chain carries TRBV28 and TRBJ1-1, with TRBD1 identical over 10 bases. V dropped 6 bases and J dropped 4; count of bases not matched to a gene: 8. CDR3 length equals 15 residues. In germline, CDR1 is MDHEN, CDR2 SYDVKM. The CDR3 spells CASSEPGQGFTEAFF. CDR3 nucleotides: TGTGCCAGCAGCGAACCGGGACAGGGGTTCACTGAAGCTTTCTTT.

This chain connects TRBV6-6 to TRBJ2-3; TRBD1 matches 8 bases. This CDR3 has 12 residues. Germline V lookup: CDR1 MNHNY, CDR2 SVGAGI (reference sequence). V lost 11 bases, J lost 5 bases, and 6 bases stayed unmatched. The CDR3 nucleotides read TGTGCCGGAGGACAGGGTAGAGATACGCAGTATTTT. Translated: CAGGQGRDTQYF.

This clone has a handful of counts. The chain joins TRBV6-1 to TRBJ2-4; the D is unclear. The germline V gene encodes CDR1 MNHNS and CDR2 SASEGT. The CDR3 extends over 13 amino acids. V shed 4 bases and J shed 3 bases, with 7 bases lying between them. The CDR3 region is CASSADIKNIQYF. In DNA, the CDR3 is TGTGCCAGCAGTGCAGATATCAAAAACATTCAGTACTTC.

This clone was counted between two and nine times. The rearrangement links TRBV2 to TRBJ1-5, with D hard to call. Germline CDR1 reads SNHLY; CDR2 reads FYNNEI. The V end was cut by 1 base, the J end by 0 bases, with 4 bases between. This CDR3 is built from 14 residues. This CDR3 reads CASSEGHSNQPQHF. The DNA for the CDR3 is TGTGCCAGCAGTGAAGGACATAGCAATCAGCCCCAGCATTTT.

The chain carries TRBV9 and TRBJ2-3, with D possibly being TRBD1 (6 bases). Germline lookup yields CDR1 SGDLS and CDR2 YYNGEE. The length of the CDR3 is 15 residues. V was pared by 4 bases and J by 2 bases, with 14 bases between. CDR3: CASSPQGRVTDTQYF. CDR3 sequence (DNA): TGTGCCAGCAGCCCTCAGGGGCGTGTCACAGATACGCAGTATTTT.

The rearrangement links TRBV6-5 to TRBJ1-3, with TRBD1 identical over 7 bases. Trimming cost V 6 bases and J 1 base; bases outside gene matches: 6. Germline V gene data show CDR1 as MNHEY and CDR2 as SVGAGI. This CDR3 comprises 15 residues. CDR3 region: CASSGRGVSGNTIYF. The DNA of the CDR3 is TGTGCCAGCAGCGGCAGGGGGGTGTCTGGAAACACCATATATTTT.

This clone was recorded a few times. This sequence joins TRBV18 and TRBJ2-7, with D possibly TRBD2 on 6 matching bases. In germline, CDR1 is KGHSH, CDR2 LQKENI. Between the trimmed V and J ends, which lost 5 bases and 0 bases, there was a span of 17 bases. This CDR3 has 16 amino acids. In nucleotides, the CDR3 is TGTGCCAGCTCAGAAAAGGAGGGAATGGGCTCCTACGAGCAGTACTTC. Translating gives CASSEKEGMGSYEQYF.

The CDR3 spells CASTRTGDYGYTF. In nucleotides, the CDR3 is TGCGCCAGCACTAGGACAGGAGACTATGGCTACACCTTC. V gene TRBV5-1 combines with J gene TRBJ1-2; 7 positions agree with TRBD1. The CDR3 spans 13 residues. The V and J ends lost 6 bases and 3 bases, in that order; junction bases with no gene match: 5. Germline V gene lookup returns CDR1 SGHRS and CDR2 YFSETQ.

The chain employs TRBV29-1 and TRBJ2-6; D remains ambiguous. Germline V gene lookup returns CDR1 SQVTM and CDR2 ANQGSEA. The CDR3 runs 14 residues. V shed 0 bases and J shed 7 bases, with 10 bases lying between them. CDR3 DNA sequence: TGCAGCGTTGAAGATCCACTGGTTGCCAACGTCCTGACTTTC. Translated, it gives CSVEDPLVANVLTF.

The chain links TRBV4-2 to TRBJ2-1; 12 positions agree with TRBD2. Germline V gene sequence: CDR1 LGHNA, CDR2 YNFKEQ. The CDR3 has 17 amino acids. With 3 bases clipped from V and 8 bases from J, the junction kept 11 bases outside the gene matches. CDR3 in DNA: TGTGCCAGCAGCCAGGAGGGACTAGCGGGCGTGAGGGATGAGCAGTTCTTC. It specifies CASSQEGLAGVRDEQFF.

This clone was found a few times. The J gene is TRBJ2-5, the V gene TRBV5-4; 13 bases align to TRBD2. The V segment lost 0 bases and the J segment 4 bases; nucleotides outside the gene matches: 9. Looked up from germline, CDR1 is SGHNT and CDR2 is YYREEE (reference sequence). CDR3 size: 18 residues. Here the CDR3 DNA reads TGTGCCAGCAGCTTGGCAGGTAGGACTAGCGGGAGCGGAGAGACCCAGTACTTC. It encodes CASSLAGRTSGSGETQYF.

The chain has TRBV6-1 and TRBJ2-3; possible D gene TRBD2, 7 bases. This CDR3 has 16 amino acids. The V gene's germline CDR1 is MNHNS and CDR2 SASEGT. V lost 2 bases to trimming and J lost 4 bases, with 16 bases between them. This chain's CDR3 is CASSELPGAGADTQYF. The CDR3 bases are TGTGCCAGCAGTGAACTCCCAGGGGCGGGAGCAGATACGCAGTATTTT.

This clone has a single count. The rearrangement links TRBV15 to TRBJ2-5, with D perhaps TRBD2 (6 bases). The CDR3 is made up of 13 amino acids. V was shortened by 1 base and J by 3 bases, with 6 bases between the two germline ends. Germline assignment: CDR1 LNHNV and CDR2 YYDKDF (reference sequence). For the CDR3, the DNA is TGTGCCACCAGCAGAGGGGGGGAAGAGACCCAGTACTTC. Amino acids: CATSRGGEETQYF.

As DNA, the CDR3 is TGTGCCAGCAGCCAAGAGTGGACAGGGGGCACAGATACGCAGTATTTT. Translating gives CASSQEWTGGTDTQYF. The rearrangement uses TRBV4-2 and TRBJ2-3, with 9 bases lining up with TRBD1. The trim removed 0 bases at V and 1 base at J, leaving 2 bases unmatched. The CDR3 runs to 16 residues. Germline V lookup: CDR1 LGHNA, CDR2 YNFKEQ.

The chain recombines TRBV6-5 with TRBJ2-5; possibly TRBD1 for D (6 bases). Trimming shortened V by 7 bases and J by 7 bases, and 16 bases separated the two germline ends. This CDR3 has 13 amino acids. Per the germline V gene, CDR1 is MNHEY and CDR2 is SVGAGI. CDR3: CASNLNREGTQYF. The DNA of the CDR3 is TGTGCCAGCAACCTTAACAGGGAAGGGACCCAGTACTTC.

This chain joins TRBV12-5 and TRBJ1-2; 11 bases align to TRBD1. V shed 6 bases and J 8 bases; nucleotides not matched to a gene: 8. The germline gives CDR1 LGHNT, CDR2 FRNRAP. The CDR3 has 14 residues. The CDR3 region is CASGPKDRGQGYTF. The CDR3 DNA reads TGTGCTAGTGGCCCGAAGGACAGGGGGCAGGGCTACACCTTC.

A word on this clone: The junction does not match germline at one end; this may be a read error. The V call is TRBV10-3, the J call TRBJ2-2, with TRBD1 matching 10 bases. The length of the CDR3 is 15 residues. From germline, CDR1 is ENHRY and CDR2 SYGVKD. This CDR3 is CAISSGQGQPGEPFF. The DNA of the CDR3 is TGTGCCATCAGTTCGGGACAGGGGCAACCCGGGGAGCCGTTTTTT.

Details on this clone: An end of the junction does not agree with germline; a read error may underlie this. The V gene is TRBV7-9, the J gene TRBJ2-4; D call uncertain. The CDR3 is 16 amino acids. Germline CDR1 reads SEHNR; CDR2 reads FQNEAQ (reference sequence). The CDR3 here is CSSSLSSSLAKNIQYF. DNA for the CDR3: TGTTCCAGCAGCTTGAGTAGCTCCTTAGCCAAAAACATTCAGTACTTC.

This clone turned up a few times. The V and J genes are TRBV11-2 and TRBJ2-2, with TRBD1 identical over 7 bases. Germline trimming cut 5 bases from V and 3 bases from J; bases unmatched to any gene: 6. This CDR3 spans 15 amino acids. CDR1 is SGHAT and CDR2 is FQNNGV in the germline V gene. CDR3 bases: TGTGCCAGCAGCCCTCGGACAGGCGACACCGGGGAGCTGTTTTTT. This encodes CASSPRTGDTGELFF. Using reference TRBV11-2 and TRBJ2-2 for the parts outside the CDR3, the full variable domain is EAGVAQSPRYKIIEKRQSVAFWCNPISGHATLYWYQQILGQGPKLLIQFQNNGVVDDSQLPKDRFSAERLKGVDSTLKIQPAKLEDSAVYLCASSPRTGDTGELFFGEGSRLTVL.

The V call is TRBV11-1, the J call TRBJ2-1, with D perhaps TRBD1 (6 bases). CDR1 SGHAT and CDR2 FQDESV come from the germline V gene (reference sequence). The CDR3 has 12 amino acids. Trimming left V 5 bases short and J 9 bases short, with 11 bases between. The CDR3 nucleotides read TGTGCCAGCAGCGCAGGGGCGAGTGAGCAGTTCTTC. This gives the protein CASSAGASEQFF.